This T cell receptor beta chain was recovered during a study of T cell responses to AZD1222 COVID-19 vaccine. Worth noting for this clone: The antigen remains unidentified.

Study results and limitations: Spike regions recognized by vaccine-associated CD4 TCRs spanned the protein, led by 160-218 and 743-854. Spike-specific TCRs gained breadth and depth after people received two AZD1222 doses. There were mostly white British donors and more females than males, and clonal diversity was possibly underestimated.

Clones were sequenced by immunoSEQ multiplex PCR, and TCRdb holds only the in-frame ones, with some missing. Of about 97,000 clones detected, 85% to 90% appear once; the ten largest clones hold 7.5%. The CDR3 has 16 residues. The V gene lost 5 bases and the J gene lost 4 bases, with 20 bases spanning the gap. Germline V lookup: CDR1 SNHLY, CDR2 FYNNEI. The source of this sequence is an adult in good health. The chain links TRBV2 to TRBJ1-2; TRBD1 might be the D (6 bases). Sequenced here: peripheral blood, sampled on day 0 of AZD1222 vaccination. The CDR3 nucleotides are TGTGCCAGCAGTCTTCCCGGGGCAGGGGTGGGCTATGGCTACACCTTC. Translation: CASSLPGAGVGYGYTF.